Listed below are T cell receptor beta chains from one sample, sequenced in a study of spatial heterogeneity in lung cancer. TCRdb passed the 5' RACE reads through MiXCR, listing each CDR3 protein once. The sample includes about 90,000 distinct CDR3 sequences, 7.5% to 10% of them seen just once. Sequences were derived from PBMCs, sampled at surgery. The receptor set was obtained from a male donor with early-stage non-small cell lung cancer. Both conserved end residues are part of each CDR3. Each record gives: V gene, D gene, J gene, clone size, CDR3 protein, CDR3 DNA. A D gene is named only where the DNA matches it firmly. Size tells how often a clone was seen (once, few, many) or the class of an expanded clone, and some rows leave it out.

TRBV10-3	TRBD2	TRBJ2-7	many	CAISESASGANEQYF	TGTGCCATCAGTGAGTCGGCTAGCGGGGCCAACGAGCAGTACTTC
TRBV11-1	NA	TRBJ1-6	NA	CASSARSGPTNSPLHF	TGTGCCAGCAGCGCTCGGTCGGGACCGACGAATTCACCCCTCCACTTT
TRBV11-2	TRBD2	TRBJ2-3	few	CASSLPPGGRTSTDTQYF	TGTGCCAGCAGCTTGCCCCCAGGCGGGAGAACTAGCACAGATACGCAGTATTTT
TRBV27	NA	TRBJ2-3	many	CASTLRDTQYF	TGTGCCAGCACCCTACGAGATACGCAGTATTTT
TRBV20-1	NA	TRBJ2-7	NA	CSAPDSYEQYF	TGCAGTGCTCCGGACAGCTACGAGCAGTACTTC
TRBV9	NA	TRBJ1-6	few	CASSEQDDNSPLHF	TGTGCCAGCAGCGAACAGGACGATAATTCACCCCTCCACTTT
TRBV7-3	NA	TRBJ1-1	many	CASSATQGVAFF	TGTGCCAGCAGCGCCACACAGGGTGTAGCTTTCTTT
TRBV28	TRBD2	TRBJ2-5	many	CASSLLAGQQTQYF	TGTGCCAGCAGTTTATTAGCGGGGCAGCAGACCCAGTACTTC
TRBV28	TRBD2	TRBJ2-3	NA	CASSLVTSGRDTQYF	TGTGCCAGCAGTTTAGTTACTAGCGGGAGAGATACGCAGTATTTT
TRBV5-1	NA	TRBJ1-1	few	CASAQGGDTEAFF	TGCGCCAGCGCCCAAGGGGGAGACACTGAAGCTTTCTTT
TRBV29-1	NA	TRBJ2-3	many	CSVPKTTSTDTQYF	TGCAGCGTTCCCAAGACTACATCCACAGATACGCAGTATTTT
TRBV29-1	NA	TRBJ1-2	many	CSVGQTANYGYTF	TGCAGCGTTGGCCAGACAGCTAACTATGGCTACACCTTC
TRBV7-2	NA	TRBJ1-3	NA	CASSLGDPGSGNTIYF	TGTGCCAGCAGCTTAGGTGACCCAGGCTCTGGAAACACCATATATTTT
TRBV10-3	NA	TRBJ1-4	NA	CAISESLGRRLFF	TGTGCCATCAGTGAGTCTCTGGGCAGAAGACTGTTTTTT
TRBV21-1	NA	TRBJ2-6	NA	CASSLTSGANVLTF	TGTGCCAGCAGCCTTACCTCCGGGGCCAACGTCCTGACTTTC
TRBV5-1	TRBD2	TRBJ2-5	few	CASSLARAGAETQYF	TGCGCCAGCAGCTTGGCCAGGGCGGGAGCAGAGACCCAGTACTTC
TRBV9	TRBD2	TRBJ2-4	NA	CASSVTSGRTNIQYF	TGTGCCAGCAGCGTGACTAGCGGGAGGACAAACATTCAGTACTTC
TRBV19	NA	TRBJ2-1	many	CASSWGVNEQFF	TGTGCCAGTAGTTGGGGGGTAAATGAGCAGTTCTTC
TRBV5-1	TRBD1	TRBJ2-5	NA	CASSLGQGRETQYF	TGCGCCAGCAGTCTAGGACAGGGCCGGGAGACCCAGTACTTC
TRBV20-1	NA	TRBJ2-7	NA	CSARVAGLGNEQYF	TGCAGTGCTAGAGTTGCGGGCTTGGGTAACGAGCAGTACTTC
TRBV7-3	NA	TRBJ2-6	many	CASSPIGTPSSGANVLTF	TGTGCCAGCAGCCCAATTGGGACTCCTAGCTCTGGGGCCAACGTCCTGACTTTC
TRBV5-1	NA	TRBJ2-3	NA	CASSLRPGDTQYF	TGCGCCAGCAGCTTGAGACCGGGAGATACGCAGTATTTT
TRBV12-3/TRBV12-4	NA	TRBJ2-3	many	CASSPGVGLTDTQYF	TGTGCCAGCAGTCCAGGAGTGGGGCTCACAGATACGCAGTATTTT
TRBV4-1	NA	TRBJ1-5	few	CASSPQDRNQPQHF	TGCGCCAGCAGCCCTCAAGATCGCAATCAGCCCCAGCATTTT
TRBV6-2/TRBV6-3	TRBD1	TRBJ1-6	NA	CASSPDRGLVNSPLHF	TGTGCCAGCAGCCCGGACAGGGGGCTTGTAAATTCACCCCTCCACTTT
TRBV20-1	NA	TRBJ1-5	NA	CSARDLMEDSGQPQHF	TGCAGTGCTAGAGACTTGATGGAGGATTCAGGACAGCCCCAGCATTTT
TRBV5-1	TRBD2	TRBJ2-7	NA	CASSPGTSGISYEQYF	TGCGCCAGCAGCCCCGGGACTAGCGGGATCTCCTACGAGCAGTACTTC
TRBV29-1	NA	TRBJ2-3	few	CSASTGLAGTDTQYF	TGCAGCGCTTCTACAGGGTTGGCTGGCACAGATACGCAGTATTTT
TRBV3-1	NA	TRBJ2-1	NA	CASSQENRENEQFF	TGTGCCAGCAGCCAAGAGAACAGGGAAAATGAGCAGTTCTTC
TRBV18	TRBD1	TRBJ1-6	NA	CASSPNRGTNSPLHF	TGTGCCAGCTCACCGAACAGGGGAACCAATTCACCCCTCCACTTT
TRBV18	NA	TRBJ2-1	NA	CASSQTGSYNEQSF	TGTGCCAGCTCACAAACAGGTTCCTACAATGAGCAGTCCTTC
TRBV4-2	TRBD2	TRBJ2-5	few	CASSQDPSGKRETQYF	TGTGCCAGCAGCCAAGATCCCAGCGGGAAGCGTGAGACCCAGTACTTC
TRBV7-2	NA	TRBJ1-1	many	CASSLGNARVAEAFF	TGTGCCAGCAGCTTAGGCAACGCCCGGGTCGCTGAAGCTTTCTTT
TRBV9	TRBD1	TRBJ2-7	many	CASNRDSSYEQYF	TGTGCCAGCAACCGGGACAGCAGCTACGAGCAGTACTTC
TRBV28	NA	TRBJ1-2	few	CASSLGEDYGYTF	TGTGCCAGCAGTTTGGGGGAAGACTATGGCTACACCTTC
TRBV27	TRBD1	TRBJ2-6	many	CASSRGFGNFLTF	TGTGCCAGCAGCAGGGGGTTCGGTAATTTCCTGACTTTC
TRBV12-3/TRBV12-4	TRBD1	TRBJ2-7	many	CASSSQTGAYEQYF	TGTGCCAGCAGTTCTCAGACAGGGGCCTACGAGCAGTACTTC
TRBV6-1	TRBD1	TRBJ1-1	NA	CASSLQGASTEAFF	TGTGCCAGCAGCCTACAGGGGGCAAGCACTGAAGCTTTCTTT
TRBV13	NA	TRBJ2-7	many	CASSPLSYEQYF	TGTGCCAGCAGCCCATTGTCCTACGAGCAGTACTTC
TRBV7-2	NA	TRBJ2-3	few	CASSLAPDTQYF	TGTGCCAGCAGCTTAGCGCCGGATACGCAGTATTTT
TRBV4-3	TRBD2	TRBJ2-3	many	CASSQDGGGAGDTQYF	TGCGCCAGCAGCCAAGACGGCGGGGGGGCAGGAGATACGCAGTATTTT
TRBV18	TRBD1	TRBJ2-7	many	CASSPTGGYEQYF	TGTGCCAGCTCACCAACAGGGGGGTACGAGCAGTACTTC
TRBV28	NA	TRBJ2-5	many	CASSPSGRYQETQYF	TGTGCCAGCAGTCCCTCCGGGAGATACCAAGAGACCCAGTACTTC
TRBV5-1	NA	TRBJ2-1	NA	CASSLGSPEWDEQFF	TGCGCCAGCAGCTTGGGATCCCCCGAGTGGGATGAGCAGTTCTTC
TRBV11-2	TRBD2	TRBJ2-1	many	CASSPGRGRGWNEQFF	TGTGCCAGCAGCCCTGGCCGGGGGAGGGGCTGGAATGAGCAGTTCTTC
TRBV28	TRBD2	TRBJ2-1	NA	CASSSLIAGAPYNEQFF	TGTGCCAGCAGTTCCCTTATAGCGGGAGCTCCCTACAATGAGCAGTTCTTC
TRBV5-1	NA	TRBJ2-7	few	CASSLGLNSYEQYF	TGCGCCAGCAGCTTGGGACTCAATTCCTACGAGCAGTACTTC
TRBV29-1	NA	TRBJ2-5	few	CSVEDRRGPKTQYF	TGCAGCGTTGAAGATCGACGGGGGCCGAAGACCCAGTACTTC
TRBV9	TRBD2	TRBJ2-3	NA	CASSVEGREPSTDTQYF	TGTGCCAGCAGCGTAGAGGGGCGGGAGCCAAGCACAGATACGCAGTATTTT
TRBV20-1	TRBD2	TRBJ2-1	NA	CSAREWGGTYNEQFF	TGCAGTGCTAGAGAATGGGGGGGGACTTACAATGAGCAGTTCTTC
TRBV29-1	TRBD2	TRBJ2-7	NA	CSAGGTSGSISSEQYF	TGCAGCGCCGGCGGGACTAGCGGGAGTATCAGTTCCGAGCAGTACTTC
TRBV5-4	TRBD2	TRBJ2-7	NA	CASSLGLASTYEQYF	TGTGCCAGCAGCTTGGGACTAGCATCAACCTACGAGCAGTACTTC
TRBV19	NA	TRBJ1-4	few	CASSIQAGDGEKLFF	TGTGCCAGTAGTATTCAGGCAGGGGATGGAGAAAAACTGTTTTTT
TRBV20-1	TRBD1	TRBJ2-2	few	CSARETGWATGELFF	TGCAGTGCTAGAGAGACAGGGTGGGCCACCGGGGAGCTGTTTTTT
TRBV5-1	NA	TRBJ1-4	many	CASRSQGDKLFF	TGCGCCAGCAGATCTCAGGGTGATAAACTGTTTTTT
TRBV5-1	TRBD1	TRBJ1-2	many	CASSPTGAGIYGYTF	TGCGCCAGCAGCCCGACAGGGGCCGGAATCTATGGCTACACCTTC
TRBV6-6	NA	TRBJ1-5	few	CASSYSPSQPQHF	TGTGCCAGCAGTTACTCGCCGAGCCAGCCCCAGCATTTT
TRBV25-1	NA	TRBJ2-7	NA	CASSEWQGNEQYF	TGTGCCAGCAGTGAGTGGCAGGGTAACGAGCAGTACTTC
TRBV4-3	NA	TRBJ2-2	NA	CASSQFDTGELFF	TGCGCCAGCAGCCAATTTGACACCGGGGAGCTGTTTTTT